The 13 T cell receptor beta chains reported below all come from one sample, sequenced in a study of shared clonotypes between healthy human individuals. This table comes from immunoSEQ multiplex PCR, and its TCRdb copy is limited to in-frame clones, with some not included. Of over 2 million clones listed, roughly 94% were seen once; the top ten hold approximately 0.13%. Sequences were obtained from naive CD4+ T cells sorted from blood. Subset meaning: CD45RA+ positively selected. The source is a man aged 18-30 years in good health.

CDR3 bases: TGCGCCAGCAGGGATGGACAGGTTTACTACGAGCAGTACTTC. It is translated as CASRDGQVYYEQYF. The chain uses TRBV10-1 and TRBJ2-7; 7 bases fit TRBD1. This CDR3 has 14 amino acids. V lost 6 bases, J lost 3 bases, and 8 bases stayed unmatched. Per the germline V gene, CDR1 is WNHNN and CDR2 is SYGVQD (reference sequence).

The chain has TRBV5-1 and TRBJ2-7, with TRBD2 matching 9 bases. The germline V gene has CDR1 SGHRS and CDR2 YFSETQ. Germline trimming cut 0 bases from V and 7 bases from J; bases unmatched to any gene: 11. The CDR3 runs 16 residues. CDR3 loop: CASSLGTGLAGEEQYF. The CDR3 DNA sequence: TGCGCCAGCAGCTTGGGTACCGGGTTAGCGGGAGAAGAGCAGTACTTC. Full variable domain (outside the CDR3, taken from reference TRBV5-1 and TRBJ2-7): KAGVTQTPRYLIKTRGQQVTLSCSPISGHRSVSWYQQTPGQGLQFLFEYFSETQRNKGNFPGRFSGRQFSNSRSEMNVSTLELGDSALYLCASSLGTGLAGEEQYFGPGTRLTVT.

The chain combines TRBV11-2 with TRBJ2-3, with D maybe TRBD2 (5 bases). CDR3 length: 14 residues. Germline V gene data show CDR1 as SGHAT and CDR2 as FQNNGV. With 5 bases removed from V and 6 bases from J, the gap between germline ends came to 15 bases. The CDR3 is CASSLQRAKDTQYF. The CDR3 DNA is TGTGCCAGCAGCCTCCAGAGGGCCAAGGATACGCAGTATTTT. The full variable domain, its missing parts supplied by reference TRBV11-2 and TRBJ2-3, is EAGVAQSPRYKIIEKRQSVAFWCNPISGHATLYWYQQILGQGPKLLIQFQNNGVVDDSQLPKDRFSAERLKGVDSTLKIQPAKLEDSAVYLCASSLQRAKDTQYFGPGTRLTVL.

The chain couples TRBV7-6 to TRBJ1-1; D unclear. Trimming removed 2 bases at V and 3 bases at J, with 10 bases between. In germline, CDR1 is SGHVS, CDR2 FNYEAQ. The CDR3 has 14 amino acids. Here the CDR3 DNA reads TGTGCCAGCAGCTTATACGGTGAACACACTGAAGCTTTCTTT. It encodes CASSLYGEHTEAFF.

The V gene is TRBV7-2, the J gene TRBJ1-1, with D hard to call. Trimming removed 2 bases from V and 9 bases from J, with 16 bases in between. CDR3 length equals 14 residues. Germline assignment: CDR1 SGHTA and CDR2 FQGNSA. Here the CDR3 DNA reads TGTGCCAGCAGCTTAAACGGAGGTGCGGCTAAAGCTTTCTTT. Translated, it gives CASSLNGGAAKAFF.

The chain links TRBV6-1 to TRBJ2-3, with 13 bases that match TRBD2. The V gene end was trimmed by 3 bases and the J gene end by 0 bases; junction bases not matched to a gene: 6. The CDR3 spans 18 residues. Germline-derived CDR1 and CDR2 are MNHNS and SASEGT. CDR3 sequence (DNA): TGTGCCAGCAGTGATGGGACTAGCGGGATTCCGAGCACAGATACGCAGTATTTT. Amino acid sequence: CASSDGTSGIPSTDTQYF.

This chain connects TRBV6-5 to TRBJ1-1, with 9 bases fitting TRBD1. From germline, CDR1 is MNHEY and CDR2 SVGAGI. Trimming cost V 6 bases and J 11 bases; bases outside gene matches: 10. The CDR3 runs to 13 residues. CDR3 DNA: TGTGCCAGCAGAAAACAGGGGGCCCTAGGGGCTTTCTTT. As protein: CASRKQGALGAFF.

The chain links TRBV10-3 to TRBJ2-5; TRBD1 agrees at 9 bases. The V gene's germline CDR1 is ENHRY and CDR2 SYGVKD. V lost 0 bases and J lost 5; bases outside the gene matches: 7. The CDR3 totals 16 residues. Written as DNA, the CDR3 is TGTGCCATCAGTGAGTCTTCGCGGACAGGGGATGAGACCCAGTACTTC. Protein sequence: CAISESSRTGDETQYF.

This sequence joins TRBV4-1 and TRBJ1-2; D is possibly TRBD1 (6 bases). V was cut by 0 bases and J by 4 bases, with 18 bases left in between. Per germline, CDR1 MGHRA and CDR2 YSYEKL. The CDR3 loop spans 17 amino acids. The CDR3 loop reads CASSQEGMDRWVYGYTF. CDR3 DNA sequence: TGCGCCAGCAGCCAAGAAGGGATGGACAGATGGGTCTATGGCTACACCTTC.

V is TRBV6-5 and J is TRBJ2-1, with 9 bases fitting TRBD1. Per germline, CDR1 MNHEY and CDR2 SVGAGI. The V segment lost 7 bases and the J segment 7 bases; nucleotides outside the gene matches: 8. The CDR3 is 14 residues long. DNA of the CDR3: TGTGCCAGCACCACTGGGACAGGGATGAATGAGCAGTTCTTC. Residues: CASTTGTGMNEQFF.

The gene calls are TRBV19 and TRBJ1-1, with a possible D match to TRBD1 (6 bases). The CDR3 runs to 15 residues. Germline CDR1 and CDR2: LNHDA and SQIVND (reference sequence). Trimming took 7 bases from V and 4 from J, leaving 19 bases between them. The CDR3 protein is CASTLDGGLSTEAFF. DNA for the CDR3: TGTGCCAGTACCCTCGACGGGGGGCTTAGCACTGAAGCTTTCTTT.

This CDR3 is CASSLVVSAGAHEQYF. DNA of the CDR3: TGTGCCAGCAGCTTAGTCGTTTCAGCGGGAGCCCACGAGCAGTACTTC. V and J are TRBV7-2 and TRBJ2-7; 8 bases are a match to TRBD2. The CDR3 spans 16 residues. The ends lost 1 base at V and 5 bases at J; junction bases unmatched: 10. CDR1 and CDR2 (germline): SGHTA, FQGNSA. Combining the CDR3 with reference TRBV7-2 and TRBJ2-7 gives the whole variable domain GAGVSQSPSNKVTEKGKDVELRCDPISGHTALYWYRQSLGQGLEFLIYFQGNSAPDKSGLPSDRFSAERTGGSVSTLTIQRTQQEDSAVYLCASSLVVSAGAHEQYFGPGTRLTVT.

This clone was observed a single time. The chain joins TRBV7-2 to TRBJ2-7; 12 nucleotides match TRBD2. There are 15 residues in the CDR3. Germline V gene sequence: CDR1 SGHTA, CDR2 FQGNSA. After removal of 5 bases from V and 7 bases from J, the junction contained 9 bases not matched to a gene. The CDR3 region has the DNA TGTGCCAGCAGCCCTAGTGGGACTAGCGGGCTAGAGCAGTACTTC. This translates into CASSPSGTSGLEQYF.